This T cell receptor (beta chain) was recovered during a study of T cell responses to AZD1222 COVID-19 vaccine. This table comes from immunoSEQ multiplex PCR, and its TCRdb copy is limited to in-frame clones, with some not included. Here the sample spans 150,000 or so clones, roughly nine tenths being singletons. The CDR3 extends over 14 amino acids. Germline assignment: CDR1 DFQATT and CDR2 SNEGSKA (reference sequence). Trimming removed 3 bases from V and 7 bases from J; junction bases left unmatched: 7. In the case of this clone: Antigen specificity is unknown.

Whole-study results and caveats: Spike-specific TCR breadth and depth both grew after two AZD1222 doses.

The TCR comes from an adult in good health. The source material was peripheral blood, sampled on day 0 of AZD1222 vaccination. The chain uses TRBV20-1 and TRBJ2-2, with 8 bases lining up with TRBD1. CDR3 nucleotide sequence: TGCAGTGCTAGTCAGGGGGCGGATTACGGGGAGCTGTTTTTT. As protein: CSASQGADYGELFF.